These 19 T cell receptor delta chains share one sample of origin, sequenced in a study of delta chains in infants with herpesvirus infections. Gamma-chain- and delta-chain-specific primers converted PBMC RNA into TCR cDNA. TCRdb applied CATT to the RT-PCR reads for clone calling. Here the sample spans hundreds of delta-chain clones, 10% to 15% being singletons. The sample consisted of peripheral blood, taken at time point 2 of longitudinal follow-up. These receptors were obtained from a human donor who was a Ugandan infant, either HIV-exposed or HIV-unexposed (not recorded which).

For this clone: Possible read error: a much larger clone is one base away. The rearrangement uses TRAV29/DV5 and TRDJ1; 7 bases map to TRDD3. The J gene was missing in TCRdb and was found by matching the end of the DNA to germline. Germline values: CDR1 NSMFDY, CDR2 ISSIKDK. The ends lost 7 bases at V and 0 bases at J; junction bases unmatched: 12. The CDR3 spans 15 residues. The CDR3 region has the DNA TGTGCAACCCCTCAGGGGGATGGGTACACCGATAAACTCATCTTT. Amino acid sequence: CATPQGDGYTDKLIF. Using reference TRAV29/DV5 and TRDJ1 for the parts outside the CDR3, the full variable domain is DQQVKQNSPSLSVQEGRISILNCDYTNSMFDYFLWYKKYPAEGPTFLISISSIKDKNEDGRFTVFLNKSAKHLSLHIVPSQPGDSAVYFCATPQGDGYTDKLIFGKGTRVTVEP.

This clone is deemed large. The V and J genes are TRDV1 and TRDJ1; 9 bases fit TRDD3. V lost 4 bases to trimming and J lost 0 bases; unmatched junction nucleotides: 24. This CDR3 contains 22 residues. Germline values: CDR1 TSWWSYY, CDR2 QGS. The chain's CDR3 is CALGARPSPPSGGSLNTDKLIF. In nucleotides, the CDR3 is TGTGCTCTTGGGGCCCGGCCTTCCCCCCCTTCTGGGGGATCCCTTAACACCGATAAACTCATCTTT.

This clone was detected only a few times. The genes are TRDV1 and TRDJ2; 9 bases are a match to TRDD3. The germline CDR1 and CDR2 sequences are TSWWSYY and QGS. With V trimmed by 5 bases and J by 1 base, 20 bases remained unmatched. The CDR3 extends over 21 amino acids. For the CDR3, the DNA is TGTGCTCTTGGGATGCCCCTTCTTACCATACTGGGGGACGTTTTGACAGCACAACTCTTCTTT. This translates into CALGMPLLTILGDVLTAQLFF.

As regards this clone: Since a much larger clone is just one base distant, this may be a read error. The CDR3 DNA is TGTGCCTTTACCCCACTACTGGGGGATACAAAACTCATCTTT. It yields the protein CAFTPLLGDTKLIF. The rearrangement uses TRDV3 and TRDJ1; TRDD3 matches at 12 bases. The J gene, missing from TCRdb, was assigned here through DNA to germline matching. The CDR3 runs 14 residues. The germline V gene encodes CDR1 TVYSNPD and CDR2 GDNSRS (reference sequence). Unmatched junction bases numbered 8, after V lost 1 base and J lost 8 bases.

The chain carries TRDV1 and TRDJ1; TRDD3 matches at 8 bases. TCRdb lists no J gene, so it was determined here by aligning the DNA to germline. J gave up 1 base and V 0 bases, and 22 bases lay outside the gene matches. Germline V CDR1 and CDR2: TSWWSYY, QGS. There are 22 residues in the CDR3. DNA for the CDR3: TGTGCTCTTGGGGAACTACTCTGGGGTCCTGAGGGCTGGGGATACCTCACCGATAAACTCATCTTT. Translated: CALGELLWGPEGWGYLTDKLIF.

By sample fraction, this clone is medium-sized. The chain uses TRDV1 and TRDJ2; 9 bases fit TRDD3. Unmatched junction bases numbered 20, after V lost 4 bases and J lost 8 bases. The length of the CDR3 is 19 residues. From germline, CDR1 is TSWWSYY and CDR2 QGS. The DNA for the CDR3 is TGTGCTCTTGGGGGCAGGATGGTTGTACTGGGGGACCCCCCGGCACAACTCTTCTTT. This codes for CALGGRMVVLGDPPAQLFF.

By its share, this clone is medium-sized. V usage is TRDV1 and J usage is TRDJ1; 9 nucleotides align to TRDD3. The germline V gene encodes CDR1 TSWWSYY and CDR2 QGS. Trimming took 0 bases from V and 0 from J; bases not matched to a gene: 17. The CDR3 is 21 amino acids. The CDR3, as DNA: TGTGCTCTTGGGGAACTGACCTACTTAGGGGGATACCTCTTGTACACCGATAAACTCATCTTT. Its protein product is CALGELTYLGGYLLYTDKLIF.

This clone has more than one count but fewer than ten. This is likely an artifact of a read error, given a far larger clone one base away. The chain is built from TRDV1 and TRDJ1; maybe TRDD3 (5 bases). CDR1 is TSWWSYY, CDR2 QGS, per germline. Trimming stripped 2 bases from V and 0 bases from J, with 25 bases between. This CDR3 region has 20 residues. CDR3 sequence reads: CALGEMDSLGDTRYTDKLIF. The CDR3 DNA reads as TGTGCTCTTGGGGAAATGGACAGTTTAGGGGACACCAGGTACACCGATAAACTCATCTTT.

As to this clone: Since a far larger clone is one base different, this is likely a read error. The chain recombines TRDV2 with TRDJ2, with 12 bases lining up with TRDD3. The germline V gene has CDR1 GEAIGNYY and CDR2 EKD. The CDR3 length is 14 residues. CDR3 loop: CACDVLGDTARLFF. The CDR3 coding sequence is TGTGCCTGTGACGTACTGGGGGATACAGCACGACTCTTCTTT.

Only a few counts were recorded for this clone. This may stem from a read error, because a much larger clone lies one nucleotide away. The J gene is TRDJ1, the V gene TRDV1; 7 positions match TRDD3. This CDR3 comprises 22 residues. Trimming removed 9 bases from V and 1 base from J; junction bases left unmatched: 32. Per germline, CDR1 TSWWSYY and CDR2 QGS. In DNA, the CDR3 is TGTGCTCTCGTCAATTCCTTTCTATTTACTGGGGAGAAACCTTTGTGCACCGATAAACTCATCTTT. It yields the protein CALVNSFLFTGEKPLCTDKLIF.

Note on this clone: A read error is likely here: a far larger clone is one base away. The genes are TRDV1 and TRDJ1; TRDD3 matches at 8 bases. Germline CDR1 reads TSWWSYY; CDR2 reads QGS. The CDR3 is 23 residues long. J was trimmed by 0 bases and V by 1 base; bases with no gene match: 25. The CDR3: CALGEHLRSFICTGGPYTDKLIF. The CDR3 bases are TGTGCTCTTGGGGAACACTTACGGTCCTTCATCTGTACTGGGGGTCCCTACACCGATAAACTCATCTTT.

Only a few counts were recorded for this clone. This may come from a read error, since a much larger clone is one base off. The chain couples TRDV1 to TRDJ2; tentatively, D is TRDD2 (5 bases). Trimming left V 4 bases short and J 8 bases short, with 8 bases between. From germline, CDR1 is TSWWSYY and CDR2 QGS. This CDR3 is built from 12 residues. The CDR3 coding sequence is TGTGCTCTTGGGGGCTTCCGTGCACAACTCTTCTTT. It specifies CALGGFRAQLFF.

By sample fraction, this clone is medium-sized. V is TRDV1 and J is TRDJ1; 8 bases match TRDD3. V shed 6 bases and J 2 bases; nucleotides not matched to a gene: 26. The germline gives CDR1 TSWWSYY, CDR2 QGS. CDR3 size: 21 residues. The CDR3 loop is CALGQSPTLLGVNQGTDKLIF. The CDR3 coding sequence is TGTGCTCTTGGTCAGTCCCCCACTCTACTGGGGGTCAACCAGGGGACCGATAAACTCATCTTT.

This clone qualifies as medium-sized. The CDR3 here is CACDTVLGTWDTRQMFF. CDR3 nucleotide sequence: TGTGCCTGTGACACCGTACTGGGAACCTGGGACACCCGACAGATGTTTTTC. The chain links TRDV2 to TRDJ3; perhaps TRDD3 as D (6 bases). Matching the DNA to germline supplied the J gene, which TCRdb does not give. The CDR3 is 17 residues long. CDR1 and CDR2 (germline): GEAIGNYY, EKD. The V end lost 0 bases, the J end lost 2 bases, and 10 bases lay between the germline ends.

On this clone itself: A single base separates this from a much larger clone, so it may be a read error. The V call is TRDV1, the J call TRDJ2, with TRDD3 as a possible D gene (6 bases). The CDR3 has 19 residues. CDR1 is TSWWSYY and CDR2 is QGS in the germline V gene. V was pared by 2 bases and J by 12 bases, with 31 bases between. The CDR3 DNA reads as TGTGCTCTTGGGGAAGGTCCCGGAGGTGGGGGCTTGTACACCGATAAACTCTTCTTT. Encoded protein: CALGEGPGGGGLYTDKLFF.

By sample share, this clone is large. V and J are TRDV1 and TRDJ1; TRDD2 agrees at 7 bases. With V trimmed by 4 bases and J by 1 base, 15 bases remained unmatched. The CDR3 has 18 amino acids. Germline values: CDR1 TSWWSYY, CDR2 QGS. The DNA for the CDR3 is TGTGCTCTTGGGGTTCGAATCCCTTCCTCTACCGCCACCGATAAACTCATCTTT. Its translation: CALGVRIPSSTATDKLIF.

This clone was observed a handful of times. A far larger clone is one nucleotide away, so this likely arose from a read error. Different DNA sequences within this sample yield the same CDR3. This chain uses TRDV1 with TRDJ1, with 13 bases that match TRDD3. Trimming cost V 3 bases and J 5 bases; bases outside gene matches: 3. The germline V gene has CDR1 TSWWSYY and CDR2 QGS. CDR3 length: 15 residues. The CDR3 DNA reads as TGTGCTCTTGGGGACTTACTGGGGGATACGGATAAACTCATCTTT. Its protein product is CALGDLLGDTDKLIF.

This clone turned up a few times. A far larger clone lies a single base away; this is likely a read error. The gene calls are TRDV2 and TRDJ1, with 10 positions matching TRDD3. The J call could be wrong; TRDJ2 is a better fit for the DNA end. This CDR3 has 14 amino acids. In germline, CDR1 is GEAIGNYY, CDR2 EKD. CDR3 sequence: CACDVLGDAAQLFF. The CDR3 nucleotides are TGTGCCTGTGACGTACTGGGGGATGCAGCACAACTCTTCTTT.

Within the sample, this clone is large. This chain links TRDV1 with TRDJ1; 8 bases line up with TRDD3. The CDR3 runs 24 residues. Germline loops: CDR1 TSWWSYY, CDR2 QGS. The V segment lost 1 base and the J segment 0 bases; nucleotides outside the gene matches: 28. For the CDR3, the DNA is TGTGCTCTTGGGGAACCTCCCCACTTTAGGTGGGGGATTTGGGGGGAGTCTCACACCGATAAACTCATCTTT. This encodes CALGEPPHFRWGIWGESHTDKLIF.